The next 11 T cell receptor beta chains were all read from a single sample in a study of blood T cell repertoires in COVID-19. The protocol was immunoSEQ multiplex PCR, while the TCRdb copy is restricted to in-frame clones and leaves out a portion. Altogether 200,000 or so clones are present, approximately 82% being singletons, with the ten largest covering less than 15%. Material for sequencing was peripheral blood. The receptors originated from a human donor in a cohort sampled during active COVID-19.

The V gene is TRBV5-5, the J gene TRBJ1-5; 7 bases map to TRBD1. Germline lookup yields CDR1 SGHKS and CDR2 YYEKEE (reference sequence). Trimming at V came to 3 bases and at J to 4 bases, leaving 7 bases not matched to a gene. The CDR3 spans 15 residues. In DNA form, the CDR3 reads TGTGCCAGCAGCTCACAGACAGGGTTTAATCAGCCCCAGCATTTT. Its translation: CASSSQTGFNQPQHF.

The rearrangement joins TRBV6-2 or TRBV6-3 to TRBJ2-6; 8 bases agree with TRBD1. This CDR3 is 15 amino acids long. The J segment lost 1 base and the V segment lost 5 bases, leaving 1 base of the junction unmatched. Germline lookup yields CDR1 MNHEY and CDR2 SVGEGT. The CDR3 here is CASSGQGSGANVLTF. The CDR3 DNA reads TGTGCCAGCAGTGGACAGGGTTCTGGGGCCAACGTCCTGACTTTC.

This rearrangement joins TRBV3-1 (or the pseudogene TRBV3-2) to TRBJ2-6, with D maybe TRBD1 (5 bases). The germline CDR1 and CDR2 sequences are LGHDT and YNNKEL (reference sequence). CDR3 length: 17 residues. V lost 4 bases and J 3 bases, leaving 16 bases between the germline ends. The CDR3 protein is CASSPPAGRVGANVLTF. CDR3 nucleotide sequence: TGTGCCAGCAGCCCTCCAGCAGGGCGTGTTGGGGCCAACGTCCTGACTTTC.

The chain recombines TRBV30 with TRBJ1-6; TRBD1 aligns across 7 bases. J was trimmed by 10 bases and V by 3 bases; bases with no gene match: 9. Per germline, CDR1 GTSNPN and CDR2 SVGIG (reference sequence). This CDR3 region has 14 residues. This chain's CDR3 is CAWSLNRGWSPLHF. DNA for the CDR3: TGTGCCTGGAGCCTGAACAGGGGCTGGTCACCCCTCCACTTT.

The chain combines TRBV29-1 with TRBJ2-7, with 9 positions matching TRBD2. Germline CDR1 SQVTM, CDR2 ANQGSEA. Trimming took 7 bases from V and 4 from J; bases not matched to a gene: 11. There are 14 residues in the CDR3. Here the CDR3 reads CSATGLAGLYEQYF. In DNA, the CDR3 is TGCAGCGCCACGGGGCTAGCGGGACTATACGAGCAGTACTTC.

This chain uses TRBV19 with TRBJ2-5; 9 nucleotides align to TRBD1. This CDR3 comprises 14 residues. The J segment lost 9 bases and the V segment lost 5 bases, leaving 10 bases of the junction unmatched. Germline assignment: CDR1 LNHDA and CDR2 SQIVND (reference sequence). CDR3 DNA: TGTGCCAGTAGTTCGGGGACAGGGTCGTCCCCCCAGTACTTC. This encodes CASSSGTGSSPQYF.

This clone was recorded a few times. This sequence joins TRBV9 and TRBJ2-7, with D perhaps matching TRBD1 (6 bases). Trimming removed 5 bases at V and 4 bases at J, with 19 bases between. In germline, CDR1 is SGDLS, CDR2 YYNGEE. CDR3 length equals 15 residues. CDR3: CASSRAPADSYEQYF. In nucleotides, the CDR3 is TGTGCCAGCAGTCGCGCCCCAGCGGACAGTTACGAGCAGTACTTC.

The rearrangement links TRBV28 to TRBJ1-5; D is unresolved. The CDR3 covers 15 residues. V gave up 6 bases and J gave up 2 bases, with 14 bases separating them. Germline V gene data show CDR1 as MDHEN and CDR2 as SYDVKM. The CDR3 sequence is CASSPPGSGNQPQHF. The DNA of the CDR3 is TGTGCCAGCAGCCCCCCAGGATCTGGCAATCAGCCCCAGCATTTT. The whole variable domain, filled in from reference TRBV28 and TRBJ1-5, reads DVKVTQSSRYLVKRTGEKVFLECVQDMDHENMFWYRQDPGLGLRLIYFSYDVKMKEKGDIPEGYSVSREKKERFSLILESASTNQTSMYLCASSPPGSGNQPQHFGDGTRLSIL.

The rearrangement joins TRBV10-3 to TRBJ2-7; no firm D call. Germline CDR1 is ENHRY and CDR2 is SYGVKD. The CDR3 runs 12 residues. V gave up 2 bases and J gave up 1 base, with 3 bases separating them. CDR3 nucleotide sequence: TGTGCCATCAGTGAGCCGTCCTACGAGCAGTACTTC. Residues: CAISEPSYEQYF.

The rearrangement joins TRBV7-6 to TRBJ2-2; TRBD2 is a possible D gene (5 bases). The CDR3 consists of 16 residues. Trimming cost V 5 bases and J 3 bases, with 16 bases left between them. Germline CDR1 SGHVS, CDR2 FNYEAQ. The DNA of the CDR3 is TGTGCCAGCAGCGCCCGATTCAGCGGATACACCGGGGAGCTGTTTTTT. Amino acid sequence: CASSARFSGYTGELFF.

The chain uses TRBV25-1 and TRBJ2-1; possibly TRBD2 for D (6 bases). The CDR3 runs 13 residues. Looked up from germline, CDR1 is MGHDK and CDR2 is SYGVNS. Trimming shortened V by 9 bases and J by 3 bases, and 12 bases separated the two germline ends. For the CDR3, the DNA is TGTGCCAGTAAGCGACTAGACTACAATGAGCAGTTCTTC. Protein sequence: CASKRLDYNEQFF.